Listed below are T cell receptor beta chains from one sample, sequenced in a study of cytomegalovirus exposure and HLA in healthy donors. Sequenced by immunoSEQ multiplex PCR; TCRdb stores in-frame clones only, minus some. There are around 130,000 clones in the sample; 50% to 80% occur only once, and approximately 8% lies in the top ten. Sample: PBMCs. Receptor source: a middle-aged woman in good health and CMV-seropositive. CDR3s include the opening cysteine and the closing phenylalanine or tryptophan. The D gene is left open where the match is weak. Size is stated for part of the rows, as once, few or many counts, or as a class when the clone is expanded.

cdr3_aa,cdr3_nt,j_call,v_call,d_call,clone_size
CASSGLRQPQHF,TGTGCCAGCAGTGGACTCAGACAGCCCCAGCATTTT,TRBJ1-5,TRBV2,-,-
CASSEGEVNEQFF,TGTGCCAGCAGTGAAGGAGAGGTCAATGAGCAGTTCTTC,TRBJ2-1,TRBV6-1,-,few
CASSEGSGRREKLFF,TGTGCCAGCAGTGAAGGGTCAGGCCGACGGGAAAAACTGTTTTTT,TRBJ1-4,TRBV6-1,-,-
CASSFIQGAHEKLFF,TGTGCCAGCAGTTTTATACAGGGGGCCCATGAAAAACTGTTTTTT,TRBJ1-4,TRBV28,TRBD1,-
CSVEEQGANTEAFF,TGCAGCGTTGAAGAACAGGGGGCGAACACTGAAGCTTTCTTT,TRBJ1-1,TRBV29-1,TRBD1,few
CASSMMTSTGGELFF,TGTGCCAGTAGTATGATGACTAGCACCGGCGGGGAGCTGTTTTTT,TRBJ2-2,TRBV19,TRBD2,-
CATRSPPGGELFF,TGTGCCACCCGGAGCCCCCCGGGCGGGGAGCTGTTTTTT,TRBJ2-2,TRBV15,-,-
CASSEVVGTGGYTF,TGTGCCAGCAGTGAAGTAGTTGGGACAGGTGGCTACACCTTC,TRBJ1-2,TRBV6-1,TRBD1,-
CASSQRLAASTDTQYF,TGTGCCAGCAGCCAGAGACTAGCAGCTAGCACAGATACGCAGTATTTT,TRBJ2-3,TRBV5-8,TRBD2,-
CASSIGSANTGELFF,TGTGCCAGTAGTATCGGTTCGGCGAACACCGGGGAGCTGTTTTTT,TRBJ2-2,TRBV19,-,-
CSARTGAGANVLTF,TGCAGCGCCCGGACAGGGGCCGGGGCCAACGTCCTGACTTTC,TRBJ2-6,TRBV29-1,TRBD1,-
CASSEFRDTAEGYTF,TGTGCCAGCAGTGAATTTAGGGACACCGCTGAGGGCTACACCTTC,TRBJ1-2,TRBV25-1,-,-
CASSILLGADTQYF,TGTGCCAGTAGTATCCTCTTAGGGGCAGATACGCAGTATTTT,TRBJ2-3,TRBV19,-,-
CAWSAPFFRGGLDTQYF,TGTGCCTGGAGTGCCCCATTTTTCCGGGGGGGTCTAGATACGCAGTATTTT,TRBJ2-3,TRBV30,TRBD2,-
CASSPDGAGGGTDTQYF,TGTGCCAGCAGTCCCGACGGGGCGGGAGGTGGTACAGATACGCAGTATTTT,TRBJ2-3,TRBV27,TRBD2,-
CASSLEQAREQYF,TGTGCCAGCAGCTTAGAACAGGCTCGGGAGCAGTACTTC,TRBJ2-7,TRBV11-3,-,few
CASSPGRADTQYF,TGTGCCAGCAGCCCCGGGAGAGCAGATACGCAGTATTTT,TRBJ2-3,TRBV7-8,-,-
CASSSGTVQETQYF,TGTGCCAGCAGCTCCGGGACAGTCCAAGAGACCCAGTACTTC,TRBJ2-5,TRBV7-8,TRBD1,-
CASSIARGENQPQHF,TGTGCCAGTAGTATTGCCAGGGGGGAGAATCAGCCCCAGCATTTT,TRBJ1-5,TRBV19,TRBD1,few
CASSGYEQYF,TGTGCCAGCAGCGGCTACGAGCAGTACTTC,TRBJ2-7,TRBV28,-,-
CASRRSGEETQYF,TGTGCCAGCAGACGAAGCGGGGAAGAGACCCAGTACTTC,TRBJ2-5,TRBV6-1,TRBD2,once
CASSLGGQAGGIAGELFF,TGTGCCAGCAGCTTAGGAGGACAGGCCGGTGGAATAGCCGGGGAGCTGTTTTTT,TRBJ2-2,TRBV7-9,TRBD1,-
CASSLVGATGVGEEQFF,TGCGCCAGCAGCTTGGTTGGGGCAACAGGGGTTGGGGAGGAGCAGTTCTTC,TRBJ2-1,TRBV5-1,TRBD1,-
CSARSGEQYF,TGCAGTGCCCGCTCGGGGGAGCAGTACTTC,TRBJ2-7,TRBV20-1,-,-
CSVGIVAGNTEAFF,TGCAGCGTTGGAATTGTGGCAGGGAACACTGAAGCTTTCTTT,TRBJ1-1,TRBV29-1,-,-
CASSRTGITEAFF,TGTGCCAGCAGTCGTACAGGGATCACTGAAGCTTTCTTT,TRBJ1-1,TRBV6-5,-,few
CASSEQGTQATNEKLFF,TGTGCCAGCAGCGAGCAGGGGACACAAGCAACTAATGAAAAACTGTTTTTT,TRBJ1-4,TRBV9,-,-
CASSPSRDSSYEQYF,TGTGCCAGCAGTCCATCGAGGGACTCCTCCTACGAGCAGTACTTC,TRBJ2-7,TRBV27,-,-
CASSFLAGGPSSYNEQFF,TGCGCCAGCAGCTTTCTAGCGGGAGGGCCGTCGAGCTACAATGAGCAGTTCTTC,TRBJ2-1,TRBV5-1,TRBD2,-
CASSKGGVTGDTIYF,TGTGCCAGCAGTAAGGGGGGGGTGACGGGAGACACCATATATTTT,TRBJ1-3,TRBV6-1,-,-
CASSSQFHFDNSPLHF,TGTGCCAGCAGTTCACAGTTCCATTTCGATAATTCACCCCTCCACTTT,TRBJ1-6,TRBV6-5,-,-
CASSLAAGNLGGYTF,TGTGCCAGCAGCTTAGCCGCGGGGAACCTGGGCGGCTACACCTTC,TRBJ1-2,TRBV7-6,-,-
CSSSLGQGNTGELFF,TGTTCCAGCAGCTTGGGACAGGGGAACACCGGGGAGCTGTTTTTT,TRBJ2-2,TRBV7-9,TRBD1,-
CASSDSSNYEQYF,TGTGCCAGCAGTGATTCCAGTAACTACGAGCAGTACTTC,TRBJ2-7,TRBV6-1,-,few
CASSLAPVKDTQYF,TGTGCCAGCAGCTTGGCGCCAGTTAAAGATACGCAGTATTTT,TRBJ2-3,TRBV5-4,-,-
CASRAGTGATDTQYF,TGTGCCAGCAGAGCCGGGACAGGGGCCACAGATACGCAGTATTTT,TRBJ2-3,TRBV6-5,TRBD1,-
CASSLAGQGDGYTF,TGTGCCAGCAGTTTGGCGGGACAGGGGGATGGCTACACCTTC,TRBJ1-2,TRBV27,TRBD1,-
CASSLGGREDGELFF,TGTGCCAGCAGCTTGGGCGGGAGGGAGGACGGGGAGCTGTTTTTT,TRBJ2-2,TRBV5-4,TRBD2,-
CASSLDGVTTDTQYF,TGCGCCAGCAGCTTGGACGGGGTTACCACAGATACGCAGTATTTT,TRBJ2-3,TRBV5-1,-,-
CASSSGTGTTTGELFF,TGTGCCAGCAGTTCCGGGACAGGGACGACCACCGGGGAGCTGTTTTTT,TRBJ2-2,TRBV27,TRBD1,few
CASSYRGNTIYF,TGTGCCAGCAGTTACAGGGGTAACACCATATATTTT,TRBJ1-3,TRBV5-8,TRBD1,-
CASSDGGVNQPQHF,TGCGCCAGCAGCGACGGGGGGGTCAATCAGCCCCAGCATTTT,TRBJ1-5,TRBV5-1,-,-
CASSVESNEAFF,TGTGCCAGCAGTGTGGAGTCAAATGAAGCTTTCTTT,TRBJ1-1,TRBV28,-,-
CASSHGALGAEAFF,TGTGCCAGCAGCCATGGAGCGTTAGGGGCTGAAGCTTTCTTT,TRBJ1-1,TRBV4-2,-,-
CASSLSLPTGGAFF,TGTGCCAGCAGTTTATCCCTACCGACAGGGGGAGCTTTCTTT,TRBJ1-1,TRBV28,TRBD1,-
CASTADSSYNEQFF,TGTGCCAGCACGGCGGACAGCTCCTACAATGAGCAGTTCTTC,TRBJ2-1,TRBV2,-,-
CSSSYGGGTVDGDTEAFF,TGTTCCAGCAGCTACGGGGGGGGCACGGTGGATGGGGACACTGAAGCTTTCTTT,TRBJ1-1,TRBV7-9,-,-
CASSLASGQRSGYTF,TGCGCCAGCAGCTTGGCCTCTGGACAGAGGAGTGGCTACACCTTC,TRBJ1-2,TRBV5-1,-,-